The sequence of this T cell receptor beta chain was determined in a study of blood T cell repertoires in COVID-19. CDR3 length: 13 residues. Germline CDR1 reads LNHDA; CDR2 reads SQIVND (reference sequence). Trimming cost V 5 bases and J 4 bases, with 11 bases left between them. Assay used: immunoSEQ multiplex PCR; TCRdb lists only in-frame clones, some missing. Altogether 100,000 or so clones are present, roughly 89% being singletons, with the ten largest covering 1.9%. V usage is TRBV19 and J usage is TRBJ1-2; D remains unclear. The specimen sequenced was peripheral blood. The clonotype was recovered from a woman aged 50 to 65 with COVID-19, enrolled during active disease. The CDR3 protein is CASSRRLLYGYTF. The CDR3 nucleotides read TGTGCCAGTAGTCGGCGACTGCTCTATGGCTACACCTTC.